A single sample gave rise to the 27 T cell receptor beta chains below, sequenced in a study of blood T cell repertoires in COVID-19. Profiled with immunoSEQ multiplex PCR; TCRdb holds only in-frame clones, not every one. This table has around 99,000 clones, approximately 88% appearing once. The specimen was peripheral blood. The origin of the receptors is a man over 45 with active or convalescent COVID-19.

The rearrangement joins TRBV28 to TRBJ1-6; D is unclear. CDR1 and CDR2 from the germline V gene are MDHEN and SYDVKM. The V and J ends lost 7 bases and 4 bases respectively, with 14 bases between them. CDR3 length: 15 amino acids. Here the CDR3 DNA reads TGTGCCAGCACTCCCAGCGGAGGGTATAATTCACCCCTCCACTTT. This gives the protein CASTPSGGYNSPLHF.

The J gene is TRBJ2-3, the V gene TRBV10-3; D is ambiguous. V lost 11 bases to trimming and J lost 0 bases, with 9 bases between them. This CDR3 is 12 amino acids long. CDR1 is ENHRY and CDR2 is SYGVKD in the germline V gene. CDR3 region: CAHSPSTDTQYF. The CDR3 DNA follows: TGTGCCCACTCCCCTAGCACAGATACGCAGTATTTT.

The chain links TRBV7-2 to TRBJ2-1, with TRBD2 as a possible D gene (6 bases). Germline assignment: CDR1 SGHTA and CDR2 FQGNSA. The CDR3 has 14 amino acids. V dropped 5 bases and J dropped 4 bases, with 12 bases sitting between them. CDR3 loop: CASSPWEAYNEQFF. The CDR3 DNA sequence: TGTGCCAGCAGCCCGTGGGAGGCTTACAATGAGCAGTTCTTC. Supplemented by reference TRBV7-2 and TRBJ2-1, the full variable domain reads GAGVSQSPSNKVTEKGKDVELRCDPISGHTALYWYRQSLGQGLEFLIYFQGNSAPDKSGLPSDRFSAERTGGSVSTLTIQRTQQEDSAVYLCASSPWEAYNEQFFGPGTRLTVL.

The chain combines TRBV5-6 with TRBJ2-3, with 13 bases matching TRBD2. This CDR3 spans 16 amino acids. The junction had 7 bases not matched to a gene; V was cut back by 7 bases and J by 2 bases. Germline values: CDR1 SGHDT, CDR2 YYEEEE. The CDR3 region is CASSRGTSGTTDTQYF. In nucleotides, the CDR3 is TGTGCCAGCTCTAGGGGGACTAGCGGGACCACAGATACGCAGTATTTT.

The chain uses TRBV15 and TRBJ1-2; D is ambiguous. CDR3 length: 14 amino acids. V lost 1 base to trimming and J lost 4 bases, with 10 bases between them. From germline, CDR1 is LNHNV and CDR2 YYDKDF (reference sequence). The CDR3 coding sequence is TGTGCCACCAGCAGAGCGGTGACAAGCTATGGCTACACCTTC. Translation: CATSRAVTSYGYTF.

The chain uses TRBV7-9 and TRBJ2-7; TRBD1 agrees at 8 bases. J lost 0 bases, V lost 2 bases, and 3 bases had no gene match. In germline, CDR1 is SEHNR, CDR2 FQNEAQ (reference sequence). The CDR3 sequence is 15 residues long. In DNA, the CDR3 is TGTGCCAGCAGCTTACAGGGGGCGAGCTCCTACGAGCAGTACTTC. Translation gives CASSLQGASSYEQYF.

V usage is TRBV6-6 and J usage is TRBJ2-5; perhaps TRBD2 as D (6 bases). CDR1 and CDR2 from the germline V gene are MNHNY and SVGAGI (reference sequence). The CDR3 loop spans 16 amino acids. V gave up 2 bases and J gave up 5 bases, with 18 bases separating them. In DNA form, the CDR3 reads TGTGCCAGCAGTTACCCAGGGACCTCCCGGGGGGAGACCCAGTACTTC. Translating it yields CASSYPGTSRGETQYF.

This clone was seen a single time. The chain has TRBV11-3 and TRBJ2-6; TRBD1 is a possible D gene (7 bases). The CDR3 has 18 residues. V gave up 3 bases and J gave up 1 base, with 16 bases separating them. Germline CDR1 and CDR2: SGHNT and YENEEA. The CDR3 sequence: CASSLEGQGVSGANVLTF. CDR3 DNA: TGTGCCAGCAGCTTGGAGGGGCAGGGGGTTTCTGGGGCCAACGTCCTGACTTTC.

The V gene is TRBV7-2, the J gene TRBJ2-3; 12 nucleotides match TRBD2. Germline loops: CDR1 SGHTA, CDR2 FQGNSA. This CDR3 contains 15 residues. The V segment lost 6 bases and the J segment 6 bases; nucleotides outside the gene matches: 7. The CDR3 sequence: CASRATSGSVDTQYF. The CDR3 region has the DNA TGTGCCAGCAGGGCGACTAGCGGGAGTGTCGATACGCAGTATTTT.

The chain links TRBV4-1 to TRBJ1-1; 8 nucleotides align to TRBD1. Germline loops: CDR1 MGHRA, CDR2 YSYEKL. The CDR3 contains 17 residues. With V trimmed by 1 base and J by 1 base, 8 bases remained unmatched. Here the CDR3 reads CASSQVGQGKGNTEAFF. CDR3 in DNA: TGCGCCAGCAGCCAAGTCGGACAGGGAAAAGGGAACACTGAAGCTTTCTTT.

The V and J genes are TRBV10-3 and TRBJ2-7; weak D call: TRBD1 (6 bases). The CDR3 covers 13 residues. Germline V gene lookup returns CDR1 ENHRY and CDR2 SYGVKD. The V end was cut by 6 bases, the J end by 0 bases, with 9 bases between. Here the CDR3 reads CAISTDSSYEQYF. In DNA form, the CDR3 reads TGTGCCATCAGCACGGACAGCTCCTACGAGCAGTACTTC.

The chain recombines TRBV2 with TRBJ1-1, with a possible D match to TRBD1 (6 bases). V was cut by 6 bases and J by 4 bases, with 15 bases left in between. This CDR3 is built from 14 residues. Germline lookup yields CDR1 SNHLY and CDR2 FYNNEI. CDR3 loop: CASSLQGASTEAFF. The CDR3 DNA is TGTGCCAGCAGCCTACAGGGAGCAAGCACTGAAGCTTTCTTT.

The chain joins TRBV12-3 or TRBV12-4 to TRBJ2-3; D is perhaps TRBD1 (5 bases). There are 13 residues in the CDR3. The V gene lost 2 bases and the J gene lost 6 bases, with 9 bases spanning the gap. CDR3: CASSLIRADTQYF. CDR3 DNA sequence: TGTGCCAGCAGTTTAATCAGGGCGGATACGCAGTATTTT.

Regarding this clone: One end of the junction varies from germline; a read error may be responsible. This sequence joins TRBV6-2 or TRBV6-3 and TRBJ1-1, with 9 bases identical to TRBD1. CDR1 MNHEY and CDR2 SVGEGT come from the germline V gene. The CDR3 spans 13 residues. CDR3 coding DNA: TGTGCCAGCAGTCCCGGACAGGGGATTGAAACTTTCTTT. It specifies CASSPGQGIETFF.

V is TRBV6-5 and J is TRBJ2-3, with TRBD2 matching 10 bases. There are 16 residues in the CDR3. Germline V gene sequence: CDR1 MNHEY, CDR2 SVGAGI. V shed 0 bases and J 2 bases; nucleotides not matched to a gene: 2. The CDR3 is CASSYSTSGVTDTQYF. In DNA, the CDR3 is TGTGCCAGCAGTTACTCAACTAGCGGGGTCACAGATACGCAGTATTTT.

CDR3 region: CASSPGTGLRYTF. In DNA, the CDR3 is TGTGCCAGCAGCCCTGGGACAGGGCTTCGCTACACCTTC. J is TRBJ1-2 and V is TRBV3-1 (or the pseudogene TRBV3-2), with 9 bases lining up with TRBD1. Germline trimming cut 4 bases from V and 9 bases from J; bases unmatched to any gene: 6. Germline CDR1 LGHDT, CDR2 YNNKEL (reference sequence). This CDR3 comprises 13 residues.

The chain has TRBV4-2 and TRBJ2-7, with 9 positions matching TRBD2. CDR3 length: 18 residues. The trim removed 0 bases at V and 3 bases at J, leaving 12 bases unmatched. Germline V lookup: CDR1 LGHNA, CDR2 YNFKEQ. The CDR3 is CASSQEALRGGDRYEQYF. In DNA form, the CDR3 reads TGTGCCAGCAGCCAAGAGGCCTTGCGGGGGGGAGACCGCTACGAGCAGTACTTC.

This clone was seen once. V is TRBV29-1 and J is TRBJ1-4; 8 bases match TRBD1. The J segment lost 6 bases and the V segment lost 7 bases, leaving 4 bases of the junction unmatched. This CDR3 contains 12 residues. Per the germline V gene, CDR1 is SQVTM and CDR2 is ANQGSEA. The CDR3 protein is CSADRGDEKLFF. As DNA, the CDR3 is TGCAGCGCCGACAGGGGTGATGAAAAACTGTTTTTT.

This chain links TRBV10-1 with TRBJ2-2; TRBD2 matches 9 bases. CDR1 and CDR2 from the germline V gene are WNHNN and SYGVQD (reference sequence). CDR3 size: 17 residues. V was pared by 4 bases and J by 0 bases, with 6 bases of the junction left unmatched. CDR3 sequence (DNA): TGCGCCAGCAGTGGTGCTAGCGGGAAACCGAACACCGGGGAGCTGTTTTTT. Its protein product is CASSGASGKPNTGELFF.

The chain links TRBV28 to TRBJ2-3; D ambiguous. This CDR3 spans 13 amino acids. The V gene lost 3 bases and the J gene lost 2 bases, with 6 bases spanning the gap. CDR1 and CDR2 from the germline V gene are MDHEN and SYDVKM. In nucleotides, the CDR3 is TGTGCCAGCAGTTTGGCTGCCACAGATACGCAGTATTTT. Residues: CASSLAATDTQYF.

CDR3 region: CATSDRWSTVSNEQFF. CDR3 nucleotides: TGTGCCACCAGTGATCGGTGGTCGACAGTCAGCAATGAGCAGTTCTTC. The J gene is TRBJ2-1, the V gene TRBV24-1; D is perhaps TRBD1 (5 bases). Germline CDR1 is KGHDR and CDR2 is SFDVKD. The CDR3 has 16 residues. V was pared by 3 bases and J by 6 bases, with 17 bases between.

As for this clone: At one end, the junction sequence differs from germline, possibly due to a read error. J is TRBJ2-7 and V is TRBV6-2 or TRBV6-3, with 7 bases that match TRBD1. The CDR3 totals 13 residues. Germline CDR1 is MNHEY and CDR2 is SVGEGT. CDR3 region: CASSYSKDRFRHF. The CDR3, as DNA: TGTGCCAGCAGTTACTCCAAGGACAGGTTCAGGCACTTC.

The rearrangement links TRBV5-6 to TRBJ2-2, with 8 bases fitting TRBD2. The CDR3 covers 15 residues. J lost 4 bases, V lost 2 bases, and 4 bases had no gene match. Germline loops: CDR1 SGHDT, CDR2 YYEEEE. Here the CDR3 reads CASSFPAGVTGELFF. CDR3 in DNA: TGTGCCAGCAGCTTCCCAGCGGGGGTCACCGGGGAGCTGTTTTTT.

The gene calls are TRBV18 and TRBJ2-3; D is ambiguous. Germline V gives CDR1 KGHSH, CDR2 LQKENI. This CDR3 region has 11 residues. Trimming removed 4 bases from V and 6 bases from J, with 5 bases in between. The CDR3 is CASSLADTQYF. DNA for the CDR3: TGTGCCAGCTCACTTGCGGATACGCAGTATTTT.

The gene calls are TRBV16 and TRBJ1-1, with D possibly matching TRBD1 (5 bases). Trimming stripped 6 bases from V and 7 bases from J, with 6 bases between. CDR1 and CDR2 (germline): KGHSY, FQNENV. The CDR3 sequence is 10 residues long. DNA for the CDR3: TGTGCCAGCAGAGGGGTTGAAGCTTTCTTT. Its translation is CASRGVEAFF.

The chain recombines TRBV5-1 with TRBJ2-2; D is unresolved. Germline loops: CDR1 SGHRS, CDR2 YFSETQ. Trimming pared 0 bases from V and 6 bases from J, leaving 6 bases between. This CDR3 is built from 13 residues. CDR3 residues: CASSLDRSGELFF. The CDR3 DNA is TGCGCCAGCAGCTTGGATCGGTCCGGGGAGCTGTTTTTT.

This chain links TRBV28 with TRBJ1-1, with D perhaps TRBD1 (5 bases). The ends were cut back, 7 bases at V and 6 bases at J, with 15 bases in the middle. This CDR3 is 13 amino acids long. Germline V gives CDR1 MDHEN, CDR2 SYDVKM. DNA of the CDR3: TGTGCCAGCATCCCCCACAGGCTGTCTGAAGCTTTCTTT. Translation: CASIPHRLSEAFF.